Below are 19 T cell receptor beta chains sequenced from a single sample in a study of PD-L1 blockade in urothelial cancer. Produced via immunoSEQ multiplex PCR; TCRdb's table is partial and in-frame only. The table lists some 47,000 clones, about four fifths of them singletons. The material sequenced was PBMCs, taken around atezolizumab (anti-PD-L1) treatment. These TCRs come from a man in his 70s with urothelial cancer.

The gene calls are TRBV28 and TRBJ1-4, with 11 bases identical to TRBD1. The CDR3 has 21 amino acids. Trimming cost V 4 bases and J 0 bases; bases outside gene matches: 16. CDR1 is MDHEN, CDR2 SYDVKM, per germline. CDR3 nucleotide sequence: TGTGCCAGCAGTTCCGTTCATTGGACAGGGGGCGTCGGTGCAACTAATGAAAAACTGTTTTTT. It codes for CASSSVHWTGGVGATNEKLFF.

The rearrangement links TRBV4-3 to TRBJ2-1; a possible D gene is TRBD2 (6 bases). The V gene lost 0 bases and the J gene lost 4 bases, with 19 bases spanning the gap. Germline CDR1 reads LGHNA; CDR2 reads YSLEER. This CDR3 spans 18 amino acids. In DNA, the CDR3 is TGCGCCAGCAGCCAAGATCGGTCCGGGCGGGGATTATACAATGAGCAGTTCTTC. Translating it yields CASSQDRSGRGLYNEQFF.

The chain is built from TRBV5-1 and TRBJ2-1; possibly TRBD2 for D (5 bases). Germline V gives CDR1 SGHRS, CDR2 YFSETQ. The CDR3 is 18 residues long. V was cut by 4 bases and J by 0 bases, with 20 bases left in between. CDR3 region: CASSLLGGSLSSYNEQFF. CDR3 in DNA: TGCGCCAGCAGCCTGCTTGGAGGTAGTCTTAGCTCCTACAATGAGCAGTTCTTC.

CDR3 nucleotide sequence: TGTGCCAGCAGTGAAAACGGAGAGGCAGGCTACACCTTC. Its translation: CASSENGEAGYTF. The rearrangement links TRBV6-1 to TRBJ1-2; D gene ambiguous. In germline, CDR1 is MNHNS, CDR2 SASEGT. Trimming removed 2 bases from V and 8 bases from J, with 12 bases in between. CDR3 length equals 13 residues.

The chain carries TRBV9 and TRBJ1-6; 11 nucleotides line up with TRBD1. Germline lookup yields CDR1 SGDLS and CDR2 YYNGEE. Germline trimming cut 4 bases from V and 6 bases from J; bases unmatched to any gene: 3. CDR3 length: 15 residues. This chain's CDR3 is CASSSDRGPNSPLHF. The CDR3, as DNA: TGTGCCAGCAGCTCGGACAGGGGGCCTAATTCACCCCTCCACTTT. The variable domain in full, completed from reference TRBV9 and TRBJ1-6, reads DSGVTQTPKHLITATGQRVTLRCSPRSGDLSVYWYQQSLDQGLQFLIQYYNGEERAKGNILERFSAQQFPDLHSELNLSSLELGDSALYFCASSSDRGPNSPLHFGNGTRLTVT.

J is TRBJ1-1 and V is TRBV10-3; D not resolved. Germline CDR1 ENHRY, CDR2 SYGVKD. The CDR3 consists of 14 residues. V lost 4 bases to trimming and J lost 3 bases, with 12 bases between them. The CDR3 loop is CAISGGLSDTEAFF. CDR3 in DNA: TGTGCCATCAGTGGCGGACTTTCAGACACTGAAGCTTTCTTT.

The gene calls are TRBV25-1 and TRBJ2-1; 14 positions match TRBD2. CDR3 size: 17 residues. Trimming removed 7 bases from V and 7 bases from J; junction bases left unmatched: 12. The germline V gene has CDR1 MGHDK and CDR2 SYGVNS. CDR3 amino acids: CASTGTSGRGRRNEQFF. In DNA form, the CDR3 reads TGTGCCAGCACCGGGACTAGCGGGAGAGGTAGGCGGAATGAGCAGTTCTTC. Using reference TRBV25-1 and TRBJ2-1 for the parts outside the CDR3, the full variable domain is EADIYQTPRYLVIGTGKKITLECSQTMGHDKMYWYQQDPGMELHLIHYSYGVNSTEKGDLSSESTVSRIRTEHFPLTLESARPSHTSQYLCASTGTSGRGRRNEQFFGPGTRLTVL.

The V and J genes are TRBV12-2 and TRBJ2-7; TRBD2, the table's D call, lacks a check against the DNA. TRBV12-2 is recorded as a pseudogene. The CDR3 is 18 amino acids. The CDR3 sequence: CASRLAVVYKRESYEQYF. The DNA for the CDR3 is TGTGCAAGTCGCTTAGCGGTGGTGTATAAGCGGGAGAGTTACGAGCAGTACTTC.

The chain recombines TRBV29-1 with TRBJ2-1, with D tentatively TRBD2 (5 bases). Per germline, CDR1 SQVTM and CDR2 ANQGSEA. Trimming took 3 bases from V and 6 from J, leaving 12 bases between them. This CDR3 region has 13 residues. CDR3 nucleotides: TGCAGCGTTGATACTCGACTAACCAATGAGCAGTTCTTC. Its protein product is CSVDTRLTNEQFF.

This clone has only one observation. This chain uses TRBV7-8 with TRBJ1-1, with a tentative D call TRBD1 (5 bases). V lost 5 bases to trimming and J lost 7 bases, with 14 bases between them. The CDR3 has 13 residues. Germline-derived CDR1 and CDR2 are SGHVS and FQNEAQ. CDR3 region: CASSPARGGEAFF. DNA for the CDR3: TGTGCCAGCAGCCCTGCGCGGGGGGGTGAAGCTTTCTTT. The full variable domain, with the rest looked up from reference TRBV7-8 and TRBJ1-1, is GAGVSQSPRYKVAKRGQDVALRCDPISGHVSLFWYQQALGQGPEFLTYFQNEAQLDKSGLPSDRFFAERPEGSVSTLKIQRTQQEDSAVYLCASSPARGGEAFFGQGTRLTVV.

The V call is TRBV4-3, the J call TRBJ2-2, with D uncertain. Germline V gene lookup returns CDR1 LGHNA and CDR2 YSLEER. The CDR3 is 13 residues long. V shed 4 bases and J shed 2 bases, with 5 bases lying between them. CDR3 coding DNA: TGCGCCAGCAGCCTAGCTAACACCGGGGAGCTGTTTTTT. The encoded protein is CASSLANTGELFF.

The V gene is TRBV29-1, the J gene TRBJ2-3; the match to TRBD2 covers 8 bases. Germline V gene lookup returns CDR1 SQVTM and CDR2 ANQGSEA. This CDR3 has 15 amino acids. Trimming took 4 bases from V and 3 from J; bases not matched to a gene: 9. CDR3 protein: CSVGERELRTDTQYF. CDR3 nucleotide sequence: TGCAGCGTTGGGGAGCGGGAGTTAAGAACAGATACGCAGTATTTT.

J is TRBJ2-1 and V is TRBV4-1; 9 bases fit TRBD1. V shed 5 bases and J 8 bases; nucleotides not matched to a gene: 10. Germline lookup yields CDR1 MGHRA and CDR2 YSYEKL. The CDR3 is 15 residues long. The CDR3 region is CASSALTGGADEQFF. CDR3 DNA sequence: TGCGCCAGCAGCGCTCTGACAGGGGGTGCCGATGAGCAGTTCTTC.

CDR3 region: CASGLGVDRLSSTDTQYF. The CDR3 nucleotides are TGTGCTAGTGGTTTGGGCGTTGACAGGTTGTCTAGCACAGATACGCAGTATTTT. The gene calls are TRBV12-5 and TRBJ2-3; maybe TRBD1 (6 bases). Trimming stripped 1 base from V and 0 bases from J, with 17 bases between. The CDR3 totals 18 residues. Germline V CDR1 and CDR2: LGHNT, FRNRAP.

The table lists this clone with a few counts. This chain connects TRBV5-6 to TRBJ2-6; 8 positions agree with TRBD1. J lost 0 bases, V lost 4 bases, and 3 bases had no gene match. Germline CDR1 SGHDT, CDR2 YYEEEE. This CDR3 has 16 amino acids. The CDR3 reads CASSQGTGSGANVLTF. The CDR3 coding sequence is TGTGCCAGCAGCCAAGGGACAGGCTCTGGGGCCAACGTCCTGACTTTC.

The chain uses TRBV5-1 and TRBJ2-3, with 7 nucleotides matching TRBD2. The CDR3 is 14 residues long. Germline values: CDR1 SGHRS, CDR2 YFSETQ. V dropped 1 base and J dropped 3; count of bases not matched to a gene: 2. CDR3 nucleotides: TGCGCCAGCAGCTTGCGCGGGGGAACAGATACGCAGTATTTT. It codes for CASSLRGGTDTQYF.

This clone was seen a single time. V and J are TRBV5-1 and TRBJ2-2; TRBD1 aligns across 7 bases. CDR3 size: 15 residues. Germline lookup yields CDR1 SGHRS and CDR2 YFSETQ. Trimming cost V 4 bases and J 2 bases; bases outside gene matches: 5. The CDR3 DNA reads TGCGCCAGCAGCAAGGGACAGATCAACACCGGGGAGCTGTTTTTT. Translating it yields CASSKGQINTGELFF.

DNA for the CDR3: TGTGCCAGCAAGACAGGCGAAATGAACACTGAAGCTTTCTTT. Protein: CASKTGEMNTEAFF. The V call is TRBV6-1, the J call TRBJ1-1; a possible D gene is TRBD1 (6 bases). V lost 7 bases and J 0 bases, leaving 12 bases between the germline ends. The germline V gene encodes CDR1 MNHNS and CDR2 SASEGT. The CDR3 is 14 amino acids.

In this sample, this clone turned up a few times. V is TRBV4-3 and J is TRBJ1-5; D ambiguous. The V gene lost 3 bases and the J gene lost 4 bases, with 10 bases spanning the gap. Germline V gene lookup returns CDR1 LGHNA and CDR2 YSLEER. The CDR3 covers 14 residues. CDR3 sequence reads: CASSQSQINQPQHF. Here the CDR3 DNA reads TGCGCCAGCAGCCAGTCTCAGATAAATCAGCCCCAGCATTTT.